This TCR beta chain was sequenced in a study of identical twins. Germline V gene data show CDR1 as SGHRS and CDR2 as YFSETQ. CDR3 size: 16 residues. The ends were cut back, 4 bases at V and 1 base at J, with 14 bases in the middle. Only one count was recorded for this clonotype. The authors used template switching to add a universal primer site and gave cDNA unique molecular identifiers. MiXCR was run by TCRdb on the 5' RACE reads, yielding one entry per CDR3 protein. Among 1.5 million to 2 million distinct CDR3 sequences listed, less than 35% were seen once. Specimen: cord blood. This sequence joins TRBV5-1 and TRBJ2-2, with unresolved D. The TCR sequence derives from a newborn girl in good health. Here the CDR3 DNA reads TGCGCCAGCAGCGCACGAGGAGCGCTGAACACCGGGGAGCTGTTTTTT. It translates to CASSARGALNTGELFF.